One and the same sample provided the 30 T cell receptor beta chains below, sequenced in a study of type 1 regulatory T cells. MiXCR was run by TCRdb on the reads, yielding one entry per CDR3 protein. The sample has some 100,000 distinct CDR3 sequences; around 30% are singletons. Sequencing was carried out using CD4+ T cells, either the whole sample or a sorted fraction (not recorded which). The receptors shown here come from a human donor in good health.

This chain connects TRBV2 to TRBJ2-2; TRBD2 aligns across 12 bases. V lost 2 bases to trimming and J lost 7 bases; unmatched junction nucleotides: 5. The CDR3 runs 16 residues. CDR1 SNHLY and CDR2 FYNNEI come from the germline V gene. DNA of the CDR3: TGTGCCAGCAGTGAAACTAGCGGGAGGATTGTCGGGGAGCTGTTTTTT. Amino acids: CASSETSGRIVGELFF. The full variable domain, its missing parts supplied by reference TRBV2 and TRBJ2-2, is EPEVTQTPSHQVTQMGQEVILRCVPISNHLYFYWYRQILGQKVEFLVSFYNNEISEKSEIFDDQFSVERPDGSNFTLKIRSTKLEDSAMYFCASSETSGRIVGELFFGEGSRLTVL.

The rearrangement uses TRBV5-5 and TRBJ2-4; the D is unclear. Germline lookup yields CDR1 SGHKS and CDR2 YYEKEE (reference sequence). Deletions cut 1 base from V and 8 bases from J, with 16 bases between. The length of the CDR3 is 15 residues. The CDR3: CASSLLGGLRDIQYF. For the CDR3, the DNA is TGTGCCAGCAGCTTGTTGGGCGGCCTCCGGGACATTCAGTACTTC.

CDR3: CASSLAAVGEQFF. Written as DNA, the CDR3 is TGTGCCAGCAGCTTAGCGGCTGTAGGTGAGCAGTTCTTC. This rearrangement joins TRBV11-2 to TRBJ2-1; D unresolved. The length of the CDR3 is 13 residues. Trimming took off 1 base at V and 9 bases at J, with 10 bases between the two ends. Looked up from germline, CDR1 is SGHAT and CDR2 is FQNNGV. The full variable domain, with the rest looked up from reference TRBV11-2 and TRBJ2-1, is EAGVAQSPRYKIIEKRQSVAFWCNPISGHATLYWYQQILGQGPKLLIQFQNNGVVDDSQLPKDRFSAERLKGVDSTLKIQPAKLEDSAVYLCASSLAAVGEQFFGPGTRLTVL.

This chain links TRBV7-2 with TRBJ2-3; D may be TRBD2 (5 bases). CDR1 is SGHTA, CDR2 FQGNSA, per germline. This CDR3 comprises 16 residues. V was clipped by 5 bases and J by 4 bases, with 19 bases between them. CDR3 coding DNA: TGTGCCAGCAGCCGTGCCCCTGGGCTAGCACCAGATACGCAGTATTTT. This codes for CASSRAPGLAPDTQYF.

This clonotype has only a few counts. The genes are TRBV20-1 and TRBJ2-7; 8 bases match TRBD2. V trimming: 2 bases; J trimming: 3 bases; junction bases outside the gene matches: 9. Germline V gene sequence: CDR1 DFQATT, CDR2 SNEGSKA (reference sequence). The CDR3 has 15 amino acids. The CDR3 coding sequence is TGCAGTGCTAGAAGCTCTAGCGGGTCGCTCTACGAGCAGTACTTC. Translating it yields CSARSSSGSLYEQYF.

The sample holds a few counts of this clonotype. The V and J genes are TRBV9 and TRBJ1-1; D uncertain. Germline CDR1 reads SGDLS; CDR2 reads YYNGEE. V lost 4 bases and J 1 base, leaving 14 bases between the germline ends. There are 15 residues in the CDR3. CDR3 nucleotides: TGTGCCAGCAGCCCCTCGGTACGGGGGAACACTGAAGCTTTCTTT. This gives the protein CASSPSVRGNTEAFF. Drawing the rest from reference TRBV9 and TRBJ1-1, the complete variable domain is DSGVTQTPKHLITATGQRVTLRCSPRSGDLSVYWYQQSLDQGLQFLIQYYNGEERAKGNILERFSAQQFPDLHSELNLSSLELGDSALYFCASSPSVRGNTEAFFGQGTRLTVV.

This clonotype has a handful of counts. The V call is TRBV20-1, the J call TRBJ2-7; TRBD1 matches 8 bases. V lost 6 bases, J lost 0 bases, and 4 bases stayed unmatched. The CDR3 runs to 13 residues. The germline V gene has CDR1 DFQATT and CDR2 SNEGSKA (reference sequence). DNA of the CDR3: TGCAGTGCCCTCAGGGGGCGCTCCTACGAGCAGTACTTC. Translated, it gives CSALRGRSYEQYF.

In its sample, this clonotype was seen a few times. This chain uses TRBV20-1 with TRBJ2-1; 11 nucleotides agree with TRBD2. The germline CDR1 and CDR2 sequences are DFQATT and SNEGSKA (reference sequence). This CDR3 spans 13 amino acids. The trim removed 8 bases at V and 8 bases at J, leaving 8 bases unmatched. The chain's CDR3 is CSTTSGSLHEQFF. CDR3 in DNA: TGCAGTACTACTAGCGGGAGCTTACATGAGCAGTTCTTC.

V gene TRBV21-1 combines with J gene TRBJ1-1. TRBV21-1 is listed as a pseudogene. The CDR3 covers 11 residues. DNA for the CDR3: TGTGCCAGCACCACGAGGGCTGAAGCTTTCTTT. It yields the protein CASTTRAEAFF.

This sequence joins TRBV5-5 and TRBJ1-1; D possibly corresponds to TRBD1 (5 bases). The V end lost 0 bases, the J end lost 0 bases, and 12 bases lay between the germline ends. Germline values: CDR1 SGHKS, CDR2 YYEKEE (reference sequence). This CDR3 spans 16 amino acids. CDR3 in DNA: TGTGCCAGCAGCTTGGTGGGAGGGGTGGTGAACACTGAAGCTTTCTTT. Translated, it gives CASSLVGGVVNTEAFF.

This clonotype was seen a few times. CDR3 loop: CASSEGLEGNEQFF. The CDR3 nucleotides read TGCGCCAGCAGCGAGGGACTAGAAGGCAATGAGCAGTTCTTC. The chain recombines TRBV5-1 with TRBJ2-1, with TRBD2 identical over 8 bases. Per germline, CDR1 SGHRS and CDR2 YFSETQ. The CDR3 has 14 residues. J lost 6 bases, V lost 4 bases, and 6 bases had no gene match.

The CDR3 sequence: CASSHGRTALYNSPLHF. The CDR3 DNA is TGCGCCAGCAGCCATGGACGGACAGCCCTCTATAATTCACCCCTCCACTTT. V usage is TRBV4-1 and J usage is TRBJ1-6; possibly TRBD1 for D (6 bases). Trimming took off 3 bases at V and 3 bases at J, with 15 bases between the two ends. CDR3 length: 17 amino acids. Germline V gene sequence: CDR1 MGHRA, CDR2 YSYEKL.

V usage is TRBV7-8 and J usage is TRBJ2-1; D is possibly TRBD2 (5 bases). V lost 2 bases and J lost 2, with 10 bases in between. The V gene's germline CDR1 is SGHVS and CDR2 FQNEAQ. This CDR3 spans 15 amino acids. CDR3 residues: CASSLSSGTYNEQFF. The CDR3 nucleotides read TGTGCCAGCAGCTTATCCAGCGGAACCTACAATGAGCAGTTCTTC. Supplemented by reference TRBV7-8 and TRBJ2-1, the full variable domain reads GAGVSQSPRYKVAKRGQDVALRCDPISGHVSLFWYQQALGQGPEFLTYFQNEAQLDKSGLPSDRFFAERPEGSVSTLKIQRTQQEDSAVYLCASSLSSGTYNEQFFGPGTRLTVL.

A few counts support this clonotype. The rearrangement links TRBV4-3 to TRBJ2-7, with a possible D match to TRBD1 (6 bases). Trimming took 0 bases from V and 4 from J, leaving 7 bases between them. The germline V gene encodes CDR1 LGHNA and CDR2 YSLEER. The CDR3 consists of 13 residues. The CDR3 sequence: CASSQETGYEQYF. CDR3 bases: TGCGCCAGCAGCCAAGAGACAGGATACGAGCAGTACTTC.

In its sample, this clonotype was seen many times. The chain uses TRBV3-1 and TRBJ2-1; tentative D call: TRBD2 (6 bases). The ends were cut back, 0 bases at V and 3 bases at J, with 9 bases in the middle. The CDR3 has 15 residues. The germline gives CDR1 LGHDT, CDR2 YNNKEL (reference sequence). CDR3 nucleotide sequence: TGTGCCAGCAGCCAAGATGGGGGGAACTACAATGAGCAGTTCTTC. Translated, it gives CASSQDGGNYNEQFF.

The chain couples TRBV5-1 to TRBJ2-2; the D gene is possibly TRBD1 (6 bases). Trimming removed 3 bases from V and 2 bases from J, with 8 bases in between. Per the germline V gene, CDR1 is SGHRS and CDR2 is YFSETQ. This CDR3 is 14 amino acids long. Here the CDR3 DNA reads TGCGCCAGCAGCTCGGACAGAAACACCGGGGAGCTGTTTTTT. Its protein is CASSSDRNTGELFF. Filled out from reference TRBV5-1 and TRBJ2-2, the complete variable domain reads KAGVTQTPRYLIKTRGQQVTLSCSPISGHRSVSWYQQTPGQGLQFLFEYFSETQRNKGNFPGRFSGRQFSNSRSEMNVSTLELGDSALYLCASSSDRNTGELFFGEGSRLTVL.

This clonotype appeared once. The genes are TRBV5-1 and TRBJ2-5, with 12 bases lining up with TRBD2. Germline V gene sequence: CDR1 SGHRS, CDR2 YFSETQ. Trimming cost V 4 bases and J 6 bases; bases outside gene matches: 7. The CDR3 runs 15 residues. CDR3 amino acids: CASSARTSGKKTQYF. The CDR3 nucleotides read TGCGCCAGCAGCGCTCGGACTAGCGGGAAAAAGACCCAGTACTTC.

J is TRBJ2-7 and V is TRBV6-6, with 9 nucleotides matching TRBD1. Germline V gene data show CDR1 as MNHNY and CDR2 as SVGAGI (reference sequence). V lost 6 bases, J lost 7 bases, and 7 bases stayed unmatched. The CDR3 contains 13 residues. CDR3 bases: TGTGCCAGCAGGGGGACAGGGCCAGGAGAGCAGTACTTC. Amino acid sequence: CASRGTGPGEQYF.

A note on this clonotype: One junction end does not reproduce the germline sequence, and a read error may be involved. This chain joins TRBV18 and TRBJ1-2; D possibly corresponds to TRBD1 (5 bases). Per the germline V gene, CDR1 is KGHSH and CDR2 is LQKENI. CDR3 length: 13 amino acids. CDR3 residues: CASSPDTNYDYTF. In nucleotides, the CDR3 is TGTGCCAGCTCACCGGACACCAACTATGACTACACCTTC.

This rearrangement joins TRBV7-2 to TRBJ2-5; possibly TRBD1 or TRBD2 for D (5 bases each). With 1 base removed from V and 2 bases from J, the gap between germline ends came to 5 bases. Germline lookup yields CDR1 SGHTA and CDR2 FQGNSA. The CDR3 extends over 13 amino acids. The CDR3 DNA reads TGTGCCAGCAGCTTAGGGGGGCAAGAGACCCAGTACTTC. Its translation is CASSLGGQETQYF.

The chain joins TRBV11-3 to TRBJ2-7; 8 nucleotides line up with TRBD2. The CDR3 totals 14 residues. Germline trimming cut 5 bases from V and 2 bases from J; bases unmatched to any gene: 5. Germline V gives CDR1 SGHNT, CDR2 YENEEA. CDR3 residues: CASSEDSGTYEQYF. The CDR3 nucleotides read TGTGCCAGCAGCGAGGATAGCGGGACCTACGAGCAGTACTTC.

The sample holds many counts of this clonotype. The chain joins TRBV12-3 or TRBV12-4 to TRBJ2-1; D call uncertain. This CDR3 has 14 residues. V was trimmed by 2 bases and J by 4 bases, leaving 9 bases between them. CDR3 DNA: TGTGCCAGCAGTTTACCCCAAGGATACAATGAGCAGTTCTTC. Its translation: CASSLPQGYNEQFF.

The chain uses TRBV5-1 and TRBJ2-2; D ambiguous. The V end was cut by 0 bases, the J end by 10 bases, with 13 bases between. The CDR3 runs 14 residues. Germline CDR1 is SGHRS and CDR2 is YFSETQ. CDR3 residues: CASSLDGQGVELFF. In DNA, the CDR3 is TGCGCCAGCAGCTTGGATGGGCAAGGCGTGGAGCTGTTTTTT.

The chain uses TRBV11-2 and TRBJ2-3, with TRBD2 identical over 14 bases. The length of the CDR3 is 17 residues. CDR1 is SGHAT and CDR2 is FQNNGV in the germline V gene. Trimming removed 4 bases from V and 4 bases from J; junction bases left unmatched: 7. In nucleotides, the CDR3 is TGTGCCAGCAGCTATATACCGGGACTAGCGGGAGCAGATACGCAGTATTTT. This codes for CASSYIPGLAGADTQYF.

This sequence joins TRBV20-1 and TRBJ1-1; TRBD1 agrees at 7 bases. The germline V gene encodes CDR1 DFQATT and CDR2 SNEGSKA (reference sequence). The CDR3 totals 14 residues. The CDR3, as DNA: TGCATTGCACCGGACAGGACGATGAACACTGAAGCTTTCTTT. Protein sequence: CIAPDRTMNTEAFF.

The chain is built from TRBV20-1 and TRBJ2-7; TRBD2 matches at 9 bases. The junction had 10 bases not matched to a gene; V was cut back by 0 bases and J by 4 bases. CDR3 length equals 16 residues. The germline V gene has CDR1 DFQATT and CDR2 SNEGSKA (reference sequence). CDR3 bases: TGCAGTGCTAGAGATTCCCTAGCGGGAAGATGGTACGAGCAGTACTTC. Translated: CSARDSLAGRWYEQYF.

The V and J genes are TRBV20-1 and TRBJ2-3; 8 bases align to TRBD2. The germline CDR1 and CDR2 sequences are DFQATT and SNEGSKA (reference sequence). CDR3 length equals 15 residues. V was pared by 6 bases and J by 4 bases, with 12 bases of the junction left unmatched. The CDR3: CSAVPLAGAADTQYF. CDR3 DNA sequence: TGCAGTGCCGTCCCCCTAGCGGGTGCTGCAGATACGCAGTATTTT.

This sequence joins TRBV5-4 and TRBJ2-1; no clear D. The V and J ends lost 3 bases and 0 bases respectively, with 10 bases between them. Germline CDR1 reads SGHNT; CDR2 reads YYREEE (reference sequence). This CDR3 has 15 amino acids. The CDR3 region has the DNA TGTGCCAGCAGCTCTAGAGAGGTCTCCTACAATGAGCAGTTCTTC. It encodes CASSSREVSYNEQFF.

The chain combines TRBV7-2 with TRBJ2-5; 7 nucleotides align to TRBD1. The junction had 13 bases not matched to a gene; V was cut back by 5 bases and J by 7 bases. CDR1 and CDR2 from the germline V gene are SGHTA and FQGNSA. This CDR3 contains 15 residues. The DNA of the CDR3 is TGTGCCAGCAGCCTCGGACAGGAAGGCGTGGGGACCCAGTACTTC. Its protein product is CASSLGQEGVGTQYF.

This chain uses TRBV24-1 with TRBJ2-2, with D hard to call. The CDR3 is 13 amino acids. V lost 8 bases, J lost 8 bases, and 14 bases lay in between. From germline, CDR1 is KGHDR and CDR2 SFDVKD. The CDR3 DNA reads TGTGCCACCAATGAAATACGAACAGGGGAGCTGTTTTTT. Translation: CATNEIRTGELFF.